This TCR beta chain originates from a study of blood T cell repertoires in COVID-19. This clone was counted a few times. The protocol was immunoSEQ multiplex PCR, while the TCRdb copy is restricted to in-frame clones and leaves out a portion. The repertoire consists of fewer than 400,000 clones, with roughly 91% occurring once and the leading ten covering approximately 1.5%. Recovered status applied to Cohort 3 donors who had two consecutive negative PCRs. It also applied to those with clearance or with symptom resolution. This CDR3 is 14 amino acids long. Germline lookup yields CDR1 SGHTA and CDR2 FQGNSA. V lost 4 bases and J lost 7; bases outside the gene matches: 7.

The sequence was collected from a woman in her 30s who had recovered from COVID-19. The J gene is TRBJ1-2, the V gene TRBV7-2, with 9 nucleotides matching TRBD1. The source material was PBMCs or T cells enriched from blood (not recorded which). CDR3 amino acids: CASSSGTGMTGYTF. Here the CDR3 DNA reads TGTGCCAGCAGCTCGGGGACAGGGATGACTGGCTACACCTTC.